This entry is about one TCR beta chain. The data were obtained in a study of control samples from healthy donors and cancer patients. The germline V gene has CDR1 SGHAT and CDR2 FQNNGV. Trimming took 3 bases from V and 5 from J; bases not matched to a gene: 4. The CDR3 covers 17 residues. Some clones are missing from TCRdb's copy, which holds only in-frame ones; the method was immunoSEQ multiplex PCR. The data contain about 92,000 clones, around 82% of them singletons. The gene calls are TRBV11-2 and TRBJ2-1; 16 bases line up with TRBD2. Material for sequencing was blood. The sequence derives from a woman aged 55-70 years in good health. The CDR3 bases are TGTGCCAGCAGCTTGGGGACTAGCGGGAGGGGCAACAATGAGCAGTTCTTC. Translated: CASSLGTSGRGNNEQFF.